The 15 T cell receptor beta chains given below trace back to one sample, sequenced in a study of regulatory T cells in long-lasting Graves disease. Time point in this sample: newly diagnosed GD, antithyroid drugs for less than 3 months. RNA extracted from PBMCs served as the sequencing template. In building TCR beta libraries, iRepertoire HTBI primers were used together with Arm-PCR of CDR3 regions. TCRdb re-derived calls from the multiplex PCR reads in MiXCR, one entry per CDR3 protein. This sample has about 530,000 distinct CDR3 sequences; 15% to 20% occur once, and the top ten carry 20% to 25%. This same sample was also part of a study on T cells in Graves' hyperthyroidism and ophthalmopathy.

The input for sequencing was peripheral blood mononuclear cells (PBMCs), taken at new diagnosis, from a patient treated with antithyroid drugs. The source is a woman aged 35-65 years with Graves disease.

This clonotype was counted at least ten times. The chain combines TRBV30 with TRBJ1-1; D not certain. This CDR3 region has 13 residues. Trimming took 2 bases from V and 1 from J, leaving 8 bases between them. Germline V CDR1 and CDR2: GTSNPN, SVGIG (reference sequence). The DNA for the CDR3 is TGTGCCTGGAGTTTTGCGGGGAACACTGAAGCTTTCTTT. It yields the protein CAWSFAGNTEAFF.

The DNA of the CDR3 is TGTGCCAGCAGCTTAACGCCGGGCCACGGAACAGATACGCAGTATTTT. Translation gives CASSLTPGHGTDTQYF. V and J are TRBV7-3 and TRBJ2-3; no clear D. The ends were cut back, 0 bases at V and 3 bases at J, with 13 bases in the middle. Germline CDR1 SGHTA, CDR2 FQGTGA. The CDR3 is 16 residues long.

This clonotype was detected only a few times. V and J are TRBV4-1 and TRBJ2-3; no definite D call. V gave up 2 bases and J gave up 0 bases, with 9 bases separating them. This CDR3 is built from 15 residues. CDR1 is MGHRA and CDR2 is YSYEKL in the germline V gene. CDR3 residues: CASSQPTASTDTQYF. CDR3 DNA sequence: TGCGCCAGCAGCCAACCCACTGCTAGCACAGATACGCAGTATTTT.

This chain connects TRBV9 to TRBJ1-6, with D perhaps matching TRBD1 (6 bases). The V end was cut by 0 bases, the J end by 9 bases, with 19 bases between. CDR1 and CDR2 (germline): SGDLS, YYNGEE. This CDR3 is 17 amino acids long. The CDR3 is CASSVGGTQSGSSPLHF. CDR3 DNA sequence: TGTGCCAGCAGCGTAGGCGGGACACAAAGCGGATCTTCACCCCTCCACTTT.

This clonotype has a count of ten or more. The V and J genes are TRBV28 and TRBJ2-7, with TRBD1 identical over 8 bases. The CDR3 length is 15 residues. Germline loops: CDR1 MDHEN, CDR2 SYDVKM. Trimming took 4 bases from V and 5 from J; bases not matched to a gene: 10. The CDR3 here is CASSSTWTGIHEQYF. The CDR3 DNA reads TGTGCCAGCAGTTCTACTTGGACAGGGATCCACGAGCAGTACTTC.

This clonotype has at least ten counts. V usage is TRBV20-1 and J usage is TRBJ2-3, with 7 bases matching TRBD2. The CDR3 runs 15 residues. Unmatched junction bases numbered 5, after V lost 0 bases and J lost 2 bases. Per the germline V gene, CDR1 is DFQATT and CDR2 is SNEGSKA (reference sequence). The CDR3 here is CSARDSRDYTDTQYF. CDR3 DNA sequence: TGCAGTGCTAGAGATTCACGGGACTACACAGATACGCAGTATTTT.

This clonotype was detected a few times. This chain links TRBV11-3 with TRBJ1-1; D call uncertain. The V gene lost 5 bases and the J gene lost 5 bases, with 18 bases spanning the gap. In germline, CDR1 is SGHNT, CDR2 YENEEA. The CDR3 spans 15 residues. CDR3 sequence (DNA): TGTGCCAGCAGCCCTCTTCTATCCGGGGATACTGAAGCTTTCTTT. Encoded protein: CASSPLLSGDTEAFF.

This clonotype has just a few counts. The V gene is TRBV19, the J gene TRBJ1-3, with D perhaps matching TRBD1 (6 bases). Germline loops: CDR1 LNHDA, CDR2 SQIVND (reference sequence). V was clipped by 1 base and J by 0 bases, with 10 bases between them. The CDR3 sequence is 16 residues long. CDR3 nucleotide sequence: TGTGCCAGTAGTATAGGGACAGAGATCTCTGGAAACACCATATATTTT. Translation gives CASSIGTEISGNTIYF.

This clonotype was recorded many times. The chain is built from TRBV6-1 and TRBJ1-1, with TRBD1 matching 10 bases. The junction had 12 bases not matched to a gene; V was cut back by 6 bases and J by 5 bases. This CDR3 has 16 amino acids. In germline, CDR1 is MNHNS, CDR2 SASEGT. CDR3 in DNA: TGTGCCAGCAGGGGACAGGGGTTGGTATCTAGTACTGAAGCTTTCTTT. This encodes CASRGQGLVSSTEAFF.

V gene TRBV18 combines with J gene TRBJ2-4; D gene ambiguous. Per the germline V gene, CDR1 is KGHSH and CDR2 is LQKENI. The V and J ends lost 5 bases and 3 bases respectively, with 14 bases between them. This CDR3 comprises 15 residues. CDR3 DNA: TGTGCCAGCTCAAGTATTTCGGCTTTCAAAAACATTCAGTACTTC. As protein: CASSSISAFKNIQYF.

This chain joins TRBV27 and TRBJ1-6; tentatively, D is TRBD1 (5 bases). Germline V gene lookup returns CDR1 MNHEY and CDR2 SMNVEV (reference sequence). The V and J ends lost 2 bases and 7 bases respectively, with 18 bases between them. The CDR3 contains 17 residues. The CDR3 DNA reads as TGTGCCAGCAGTTTAAGGGGCGAAACCAGGGTCAATTCACCCCTCCACTTT. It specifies CASSLRGETRVNSPLHF.

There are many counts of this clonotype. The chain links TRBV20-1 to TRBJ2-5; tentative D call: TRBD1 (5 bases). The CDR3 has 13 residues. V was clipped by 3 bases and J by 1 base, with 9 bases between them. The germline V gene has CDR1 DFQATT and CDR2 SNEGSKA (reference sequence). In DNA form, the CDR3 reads TGCAGTGCTAGGGGGCTATTCCAAGAGACCCAGTACTTC. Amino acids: CSARGLFQETQYF.

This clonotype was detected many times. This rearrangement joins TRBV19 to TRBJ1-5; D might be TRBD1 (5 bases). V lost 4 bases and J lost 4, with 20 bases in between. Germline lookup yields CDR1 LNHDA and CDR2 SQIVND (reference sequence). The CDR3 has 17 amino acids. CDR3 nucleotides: TGTGCCAGTAGTAACCGACTCGGGGCAGGGAAGAATCAGCCCCAGCATTTT. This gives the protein CASSNRLGAGKNQPQHF.

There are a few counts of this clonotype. The DNA of the CDR3 is TGTGCCAGCAGTAGCGGGACAGGGGGATATGAAAAACTGTTTTTT. Translated: CASSSGTGGYEKLFF. This chain uses TRBV6-1 with TRBJ1-4; 11 bases line up with TRBD1. CDR3 length: 15 residues. The ends lost 5 bases at V and 6 bases at J; junction bases unmatched: 5. Germline V lookup: CDR1 MNHNS, CDR2 SASEGT.

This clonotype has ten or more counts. CDR3 in amino acids: CASTPRRTSGSYEQYF. CDR3 DNA sequence: TGTGCCAGCACCCCCAGGAGGACTAGCGGCTCCTACGAGCAGTACTTC. The genes are TRBV9 and TRBJ2-7; TRBD2 agrees at 10 bases. Trimming at V came to 6 bases and at J to 0 bases, leaving 9 bases not matched to a gene. CDR3 size: 16 residues. Germline CDR1 and CDR2: SGDLS and YYNGEE.